These 20 T cell receptor beta chains were all obtained from the same sample, sequenced in a study of CD8+CD57+ T cells in acquired aplastic anemia. The study profiled TCR beta VDJ and CDR3 using genomic DNA as template. TCRdb reprocessed the reads with MiXCR, giving one entry per CDR3 protein. This sample yields 400,000 to 450,000 distinct CDR3 sequences, of which roughly 64% are seen a single time; 4% belongs to the top ten. Sequences were obtained from sorted CD4+, CD8+, or CD8+CD57+ T cells (not recorded which) from PBMCs. The receptors here all came from a human donor in good health, serving as a control.

V and J are TRBV10-3 and TRBJ2-7; 13 bases map to TRBD2. The CDR3 loop spans 13 amino acids. The trim removed 8 bases at V and 5 bases at J, leaving 3 bases unmatched. The germline CDR1 and CDR2 sequences are ENHRY and SYGVKD. This chain's CDR3 is CAIGLAGANEQYF. The CDR3 region has the DNA TGTGCCATCGGACTAGCGGGAGCGAACGAGCAGTACTTC.

A word on this clonotype: The junction and the germline gene differ at one end; a read error may be behind it. The V gene is TRBV5-1, the J gene TRBJ2-5; D may be TRBD1 (6 bases). The CDR3 consists of 13 residues. Per the germline V gene, CDR1 is SGHRS and CDR2 is YFSETQ. This chain's CDR3 is CASSLGPGQLQYF. DNA of the CDR3: TGTGCCAGCAGCTTGGGACCTGGACAGCTCCAGTACTTC.

CDR3 sequence: CASSISAIGAFF. The CDR3 DNA reads TGTGCCAGTAGTATTTCGGCCATCGGGGCTTTCTTT. The genes are TRBV19 and TRBJ1-1; D is undetermined. CDR3 length: 12 amino acids. V was cut by 3 bases and J by 11 bases, with 13 bases left in between. Germline assignment: CDR1 LNHDA and CDR2 SQIVND (reference sequence).

Notes on this clonotype: The junction departs from germline at one end; a sequencing error may be responsible. This rearrangement joins TRBV2 to TRBJ1-5; 8 bases agree with TRBD1. Germline V gene sequence: CDR1 SNHLY, CDR2 FYNNEI. The CDR3 runs 15 residues. In DNA, the CDR3 is TGTGCCAGCAGCTTACAGGGGGGTGATGAAAAACTGCTTTTTTTT. Residues: CASSLQGGDEKLLFF.

The chain carries TRBV5-4 and TRBJ2-5; D is ambiguous. CDR1 and CDR2 (germline): SGHNT, YYREEE (reference sequence). This CDR3 spans 11 amino acids. Between the trimmed V and J ends, which lost 0 bases and 9 bases, there was a span of 6 bases. This CDR3 is CASSLALPQYF. CDR3 DNA: TGTGCCAGCAGCTTGGCCCTACCCCAGTACTTC.

This chain connects TRBV25-1 to TRBJ2-7; D may correspond to TRBD1 or TRBD2 (5 bases each). Germline CDR1 is MGHDK and CDR2 is SYGVNS. V lost 4 bases and J 5 bases, leaving 15 bases between the germline ends. The CDR3 has 14 amino acids. For the CDR3, the DNA is TGTGCCAGCAGTGGGGGACCGGGAATTGACGAGCAGTACTTC. Residues: CASSGGPGIDEQYF.

Here the CDR3 reads CASSFSGGGPWGEQFF. The DNA of the CDR3 is TGTGCCAGCAGCTTCTCGGGGGGGGGGCCTTGGGGTGAGCAGTTCTTC. The J gene is TRBJ2-1, the V gene TRBV7-8; 8 bases agree with TRBD2. CDR3 length: 16 amino acids. V was clipped by 3 bases and J by 9 bases; unmatched bases: 13. CDR1 and CDR2 from the germline V gene are SGHVS and FQNEAQ. The full variable domain, completed using reference TRBV7-8 and TRBJ2-1, is GAGVSQSPRYKVAKRGQDVALRCDPISGHVSLFWYQQALGQGPEFLTYFQNEAQLDKSGLPSDRFFAERPEGSVSTLKIQRTQQEDSAVYLCASSFSGGGPWGEQFFGPGTRLTVL.

A note on this clonotype: A read error may explain this, as a much larger clone is one base away. The chain couples TRBV7-2 to TRBJ2-7; no reliable D call. The CDR3 is made up of 14 amino acids. Looked up from germline, CDR1 is SGHTA and CDR2 is FQGNSA. The CDR3 DNA follows: TGTGCCAGCAGCTTTTTTCCGAGCTCCTACGAGGAGTACTTC. Amino acid sequence: CASSFFPSSYEEYF.

Ten or more counts support this clonotype. This sequence joins TRBV20-1 and TRBJ1-5; possibly TRBD1 for D (5 bases). Looked up from germline, CDR1 is DFQATT and CDR2 is SNEGSKA (reference sequence). Trimming stripped 0 bases from V and 3 bases from J, with 15 bases between. This CDR3 is 16 amino acids long. The CDR3 reads CSARDPRGWANQPQHF. Written as DNA, the CDR3 is TGCAGTGCTAGAGATCCGCGGGGGTGGGCCAATCAGCCCCAGCATTTT.

This sequence joins TRBV15 and TRBJ1-4, with unresolved D. V was clipped by 1 base and J by 6 bases, with 9 bases between them. The CDR3 sequence is 14 residues long. Germline values: CDR1 LNHNV, CDR2 YYDKDF (reference sequence). The CDR3 DNA follows: TGTGCCACCAGCAGAGTGCCTAACGATGAAAAACTGTTTTTT. As protein: CATSRVPNDEKLFF. Using reference TRBV15 and TRBJ1-4 for the parts outside the CDR3, the full variable domain is DAMVIQNPRYQVTQFGKPVTLSCSQTLNHNVMYWYQQKSSQAPKLLFHYYDKDFNNEADTPDNFQSRRPNTSFCFLDIRSPGLGDTAMYLCATSRVPNDEKLFFGSGTQLSVL.

This rearrangement joins TRBV7-2 to TRBJ1-2; a weak D match, TRBD1 (5 bases). Trimming stripped 6 bases from V and 7 bases from J, with 18 bases between. The CDR3 consists of 14 residues. Germline CDR1 reads SGHTA; CDR2 reads FQGNSA. CDR3: CASRVQGGEGGYTF. The CDR3 bases are TGTGCCAGCAGGGTGCAGGGCGGGGAGGGTGGCTACACCTTC.

This rearrangement joins TRBV5-1 to TRBJ1-1; D gene ambiguous. V was shortened by 0 bases and J by 10 bases, with 13 bases between the two germline ends. Per germline, CDR1 SGHRS and CDR2 YFSETQ. This CDR3 has 13 residues. This chain's CDR3 is CASSLAGRTRAFF. CDR3 nucleotides: TGCGCCAGCAGCTTGGCCGGGAGGACCAGAGCTTTCTTT. Supplemented by reference TRBV5-1 and TRBJ1-1, the full variable domain reads KAGVTQTPRYLIKTRGQQVTLSCSPISGHRSVSWYQQTPGQGLQFLFEYFSETQRNKGNFPGRFSGRQFSNSRSEMNVSTLELGDSALYLCASSLAGRTRAFFGQGTRLTVV.

The chain links TRBV6-5 to TRBJ1-6; 7 bases are shared with TRBD1. Trimming took 6 bases from V and 0 from J; bases not matched to a gene: 8. CDR1 is MNHEY, CDR2 SVGAGI, per germline. The CDR3 spans 17 residues. As DNA, the CDR3 is TGTGCCAGCAGCGGAACAGGGGAAAACTCCTATAATTCACCCCTCCACTTT. Translating it yields CASSGTGENSYNSPLHF.

The V call is TRBV5-1, the J call TRBJ1-1; D is unclear. The CDR3 is made up of 16 amino acids. Trimming removed 4 bases from V and 3 bases from J, with 19 bases in between. The V gene's germline CDR1 is SGHRS and CDR2 YFSETQ. The CDR3 sequence is CASSPRHGGAYTEAFF. The CDR3 nucleotides read TGCGCCAGCAGCCCAAGACACGGAGGTGCGTACACTGAAGCTTTCTTT.

The table lists this clonotype with many counts. The rearrangement joins TRBV29-1 to TRBJ1-5; weak D call: TRBD1 (5 bases). The ends were cut back, 4 bases at V and 3 bases at J, with 13 bases in the middle. Germline CDR1 SQVTM, CDR2 ANQGSEA. The CDR3 is 14 amino acids. In DNA, the CDR3 is TGCAGCGTTGCCAGGCAGGGAGTCAATCAGCCCCAGCATTTT. Encoded protein: CSVARQGVNQPQHF.

Comments on this clonotype: The junction departs from the called germline gene at one end, perhaps through a read error. This sequence joins TRBV9 and TRBJ2-2; D is unresolved. The CDR3 covers 14 residues. CDR1 is SGDLS and CDR2 is YYNGEE in the germline V gene. The CDR3 loop reads CASSIYAPDSQLYF. The CDR3 DNA is TGTGCCAGCAGCATCTACGCACCAGACTCACAGTTGTATTTT.

The rearrangement uses TRBV19 and TRBJ1-5; tentative D call: TRBD1 (5 bases). The CDR3 is 13 amino acids. Trimming removed 9 bases at V and 14 bases at J, with 23 bases between. Germline V CDR1 and CDR2: LNHDA, SQIVND (reference sequence). CDR3: CASTVDRSRAEHF. The CDR3 DNA reads TGTGCCAGCACCGTCGACAGATCTCGGGCCGAGCATTTT.

The rearrangement links TRBV2 to TRBJ1-2, with D unresolved. CDR1 SNHLY and CDR2 FYNNEI come from the germline V gene. V lost 6 bases, J lost 6 bases, and 20 bases lay in between. The CDR3 spans 15 residues. CDR3 amino acids: CASSSLWVKGNGYTF. The CDR3 DNA is TGTGCCAGCAGCTCACTATGGGTGAAGGGCAATGGCTACACCTTC.

V usage is TRBV7-3 and J usage is TRBJ2-3, with TRBD1 matching over 7 bases. This CDR3 is built from 15 residues. The germline V gene has CDR1 SGHTA and CDR2 FQGTGA. J gave up 8 bases and V 5 bases, and 13 bases lay outside the gene matches. This chain's CDR3 is CASSLGAGGAATQYF. The DNA for the CDR3 is TGTGCCAGCAGCCTTGGGGCAGGGGGTGCAGCTACGCAGTATTTT.

The chain uses TRBV12-3 or TRBV12-4 and TRBJ2-7; maybe TRBD1 (5 bases). This CDR3 comprises 13 residues. Trimming left V 4 bases short and J 0 bases short, with 7 bases between. In nucleotides, the CDR3 is TGTGCCAGCAGTTCGGACATCTCCTACGAGCAGTACTTC. It is translated as CASSSDISYEQYF.